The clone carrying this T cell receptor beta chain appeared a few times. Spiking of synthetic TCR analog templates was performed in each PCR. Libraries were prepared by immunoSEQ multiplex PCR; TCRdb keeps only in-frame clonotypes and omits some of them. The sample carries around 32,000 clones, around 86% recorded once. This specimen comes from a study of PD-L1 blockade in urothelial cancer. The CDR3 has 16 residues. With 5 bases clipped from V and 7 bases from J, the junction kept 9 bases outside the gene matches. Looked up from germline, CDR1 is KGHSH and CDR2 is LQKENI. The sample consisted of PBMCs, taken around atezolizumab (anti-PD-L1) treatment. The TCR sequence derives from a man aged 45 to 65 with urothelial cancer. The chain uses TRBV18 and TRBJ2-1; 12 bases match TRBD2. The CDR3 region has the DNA TGTGCCAGCTCATCGACGACTAGCGGGAGTCTGAATGAGCAGTTCTTC. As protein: CASSSTTSGSLNEQFF.